The 28 T cell receptor beta chains presented below share a single source sample, sequenced in a study of monozygotic twins with inflammatory bowel disease (dated by TCRdb to between 2018 and 2020). Library preparation used 5' RACE. Sequenced on an Illumina HiSeq 2500. TCRdb reprocessed the reads and assigns one entry to each CDR3 protein sequence, leaving out DNA. The sample's table covers about 330,000 distinct CDR3 sequences. The ten largest make up approximately 2% of the sample. Sequenced input: blood. All receptors derive from a human donor with ulcerative colitis or Crohn's disease, or a healthy co-twin of an affected twin (not recorded which).

The V gene is TRBV7-2, the J gene TRBJ2-7; the TCRdb D gene call, TRBD1, has no DNA to confirm it. CDR3 length equals 15 residues. Germline V gene sequence: CDR1 SGHTA, CDR2 FQGNSA. CDR3 sequence reads: CASSLESGGTYEQYF.

This sequence joins TRBV9 and TRBJ2-7; absent DNA, TCRdb's TRBD1 call cannot be checked. From germline, CDR1 is SGDLS and CDR2 YYNGEE. CDR3 size: 15 residues. CDR3 region: CASSVTGTGVYEQYF. Full variable domain (missing parts from reference TRBV9 and TRBJ2-7): DSGVTQTPKHLITATGQRVTLRCSPRSGDLSVYWYQQSLDQGLQFLIQYYNGEERAKGNILERFSAQQFPDLHSELNLSSLELGDSALYFCASSVTGTGVYEQYFGPGTRLTVT.

The chain uses TRBV4-3 and TRBJ1-6; the D call from TCRdb, TRBD1, cannot be confirmed without DNA. Germline V gene sequence: CDR1 LGHNA, CDR2 YSLEER. This CDR3 comprises 13 residues. The CDR3 is CASSDTGGSPLHF.

This chain joins TRBV20-1 and TRBJ1-1. This CDR3 region has 16 residues. Germline V gives CDR1 DFQATT, CDR2 SNEGSKA (reference sequence). The CDR3 sequence is CSARDQGPQVNTEAFF.

This chain connects TRBV7-8 to TRBJ2-1. CDR3 length equals 12 residues. Germline V gene data show CDR1 as SGHVS and CDR2 as FQNEAQ. CDR3 in amino acids: CASSLNVRGQFF. The whole variable domain, remainder taken from reference TRBV7-8 and TRBJ2-1, is GAGVSQSPRYKVAKRGQDVALRCDPISGHVSLFWYQQALGQGPEFLTYFQNEAQLDKSGLPSDRFFAERPEGSVSTLKIQRTQQEDSAVYLCASSLNVRGQFFGPGTRLTVL.

The V call is TRBV5-1, the J call TRBJ1-1; there is no DNA to check the TCRdb D call of TRBD1. Germline V lookup: CDR1 SGHRS, CDR2 YFSETQ. The CDR3 covers 19 residues. The CDR3 here is CASSSGLLGRGGTDAEAFF.

The chain joins TRBV5-6 to TRBJ2-2; the D gene TCRdb calls, TRBD2, cannot be checked with no DNA. CDR3 length equals 14 residues. Germline V CDR1 and CDR2: SGHDT, YYEEEE. CDR3: CASSPRTKNGELFF.

The V and J genes are TRBV6-5 and TRBJ1-2; TCRdb reports TRBD1, a call that lacks DNA to check it against. This CDR3 has 17 amino acids. CDR1 is MNHEY and CDR2 is SVGAGI in the germline V gene. The CDR3 region is CASSSHYIGQGGNGYTF.

The chain carries TRBV7-9 and TRBJ1-4. Per the germline V gene, CDR1 is SEHNR and CDR2 is FQNEAQ (reference sequence). The CDR3 totals 16 residues. The CDR3 loop is CASSLALSGVNEKLFF.

The rearrangement joins TRBV18 to TRBJ2-7; the TCRdb D gene call, TRBD2, has no DNA to confirm it. Germline values: CDR1 KGHSH, CDR2 LQKENI. The CDR3 is 18 amino acids. The CDR3 sequence is CASSPTGQTSGSSYEQYF.

The chain links TRBV29-1 to TRBJ2-1; the TCRdb call, TRBD2, lacks DNA for checking. Germline values: CDR1 SQVTM, CDR2 ANQGSEA. The CDR3 runs 14 residues. Here the CDR3 reads CSVEGAVLGNEQFF.

The CDR3 sequence is CASRTGAGEQFF. The chain couples TRBV2 to TRBJ2-1; TCRdb's D call, TRBD1, is unchecked because there is no DNA. The CDR3 contains 12 residues. Germline CDR1 reads SNHLY; CDR2 reads FYNNEI.

The genes are TRBV5-1 and TRBJ2-2; the D gene TCRdb calls, TRBD1, cannot be checked with no DNA. The CDR3 covers 15 residues. CDR1 is SGHRS, CDR2 YFSETQ, per germline. CDR3 residues: CASSLAPGNTGELFF.

The V and J genes are TRBV2 and TRBJ2-7; TCRdb indicates TRBD2, and absent DNA this call remains unverified. The CDR3 covers 13 residues. Germline V gene sequence: CDR1 SNHLY, CDR2 FYNNEI. CDR3 protein: CASSVLASNEQYF.

This sequence joins TRBV12-3 or TRBV12-4 and TRBJ2-1; TCRdb returns TRBD1, unconfirmable since there is no DNA. The CDR3 has 15 residues. The CDR3 loop reads CASSPWDTSWDEQFF.

This chain joins TRBV6-6 and TRBJ1-1; the D call of TRBD1 rests on TCRdb alone, since no DNA is present to check it. The CDR3 has 14 amino acids. CDR1 and CDR2 (germline): MNHNY, SVGAGI (reference sequence). This CDR3 is CASSFPGANTEAFF.

The rearrangement links TRBV5-1 to TRBJ2-1; TCRdb proposes TRBD1, but this gene call is untestable without DNA. CDR1 is SGHRS and CDR2 is YFSETQ in the germline V gene. This CDR3 region has 14 residues. CDR3 loop: CASSSTGFYNEQFF.

The chain couples TRBV7-2 to TRBJ2-7; TCRdb reports TRBD2, a call that lacks DNA to check it against. Germline V gene lookup returns CDR1 SGHTA and CDR2 FQGNSA. The CDR3 contains 15 residues. The CDR3: CASSLEASGGYEQYF.

V and J are TRBV5-1 and TRBJ1-4; TCRdb's D gene call, TRBD1, goes unchecked for lack of DNA. The germline V gene has CDR1 SGHRS and CDR2 YFSETQ. CDR3 length equals 13 residues. CDR3 sequence reads: CASSRTGGEKLFF.

The rearrangement uses TRBV7-9 and TRBJ2-2. The CDR3 length is 13 residues. Germline CDR1 is SEHNR and CDR2 is FQNEAQ (reference sequence). The CDR3 sequence is CSSNRGNTGELFF.

The chain links TRBV20-1 to TRBJ2-3; TCRdb indicates TRBD2, and absent DNA this call remains unverified. Germline V gene lookup returns CDR1 DFQATT and CDR2 SNEGSKA (reference sequence). The CDR3 loop spans 15 amino acids. The CDR3 is CSARASGGNTDTQYF.

The chain recombines TRBV12-3 or TRBV12-4 with TRBJ2-5; TCRdb's D call, TRBD1, is unchecked because there is no DNA. CDR3 length: 15 amino acids. The CDR3 here is CASSLVGRDQETQYF.

The chain uses TRBV7-8 and TRBJ2-3; the D call from TCRdb, TRBD2, cannot be confirmed without DNA. The CDR3 length is 17 residues. Germline CDR1 SGHVS, CDR2 FQNEAQ. The CDR3 sequence is CASSLEGTSGPTDTQYF.

This chain connects TRBV7-2 to TRBJ2-5; TCRdb designates TRBD2, a call that cannot be tested without DNA. Germline assignment: CDR1 SGHTA and CDR2 FQGNSA. This CDR3 is built from 15 residues. This CDR3 reads CASSATSRASGDQYF.

J is TRBJ1-2 and V is TRBV7-3. Germline CDR1 is SGHTA and CDR2 is FQGTGA. The CDR3 loop spans 15 amino acids. Here the CDR3 reads CASRPSLTANYGYTF.

The rearrangement joins TRBV12-3 or TRBV12-4 to TRBJ1-1; TCRdb returns TRBD1, unconfirmable since there is no DNA. This CDR3 is 14 amino acids long. CDR3 amino acids: CASTSGTGNTEAFF.

The chain couples TRBV5-1 to TRBJ2-7; TCRdb returns TRBD1, unconfirmable since there is no DNA. Looked up from germline, CDR1 is SGHRS and CDR2 is YFSETQ. This CDR3 spans 15 amino acids. CDR3: CASSSVFRGIHEQYF.

The chain is built from TRBV5-5 and TRBJ2-2; the D call from TCRdb, TRBD2, cannot be confirmed without DNA. Germline-derived CDR1 and CDR2 are SGHKS and YYEKEE (reference sequence). The CDR3 contains 15 residues. CDR3 in amino acids: CASSLGGVGAGELFF.